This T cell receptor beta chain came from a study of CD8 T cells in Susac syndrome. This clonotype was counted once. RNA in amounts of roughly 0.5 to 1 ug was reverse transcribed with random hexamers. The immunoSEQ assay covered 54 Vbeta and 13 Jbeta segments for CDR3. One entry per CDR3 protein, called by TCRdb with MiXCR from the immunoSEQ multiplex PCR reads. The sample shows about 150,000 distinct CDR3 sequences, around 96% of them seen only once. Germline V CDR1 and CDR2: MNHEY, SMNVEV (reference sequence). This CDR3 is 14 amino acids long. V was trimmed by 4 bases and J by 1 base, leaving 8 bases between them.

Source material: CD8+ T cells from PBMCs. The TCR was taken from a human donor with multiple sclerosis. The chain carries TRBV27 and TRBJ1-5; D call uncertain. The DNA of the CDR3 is TGTGCCAGCAGTTGGGGAGCCAGCAATCAGCCCCAGCATTTT. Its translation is CASSWGASNQPQHF.